A single T cell receptor (beta chain) is shown here with its context. Its antigen specificity is not known. No base quality information exists; no much larger clone differs at one position. CDR1 and CDR2 are read off the germline V gene as ENHRY and SYGVKD. From its cysteine to its phenylalanine, the CDR3 spans 13 amino acids. The retained sequence is limited to the CDR3, 39 bases, with the frame set at the first base. The junction carries 9 bases between V and J, which are trimmed by 4 bases and 2 bases respectively. This sample stems from a study of OX40 agonist ivuxolimab in advanced cancers. Regarding the study in general: Ivuxolimab, which targeted the costimulatory receptor OX40 (CD134), was an agonistic, fully human IgG2 monoclonal antibody. Of the roughly 52 dose-escalation patients, hepatocellular carcinoma was present in around 19, melanoma in around 15, renal cell carcinoma in 9 and head and neck cancer in 9. Patients were allowed to have had prior anti-PD-1, anti-PD-L1 or anti-CTLA-4 therapy, and roughly 40% of the dose-escalation patients had been treated with checkpoint inhibitors. Intravenous ivuxolimab was administered to patients every 2 weeks at six dose levels: 0.01, 0.1, 0.3, 1.5, 3 and 10 mg/kg. Peripheral TCRbeta sequencing was intended to test whether TCR sequence diversity was altered and clonal T-cell expansion was caused by ivuxolimab. A male proportion of around 83% and a mean age of about 60 years, ranging from roughly 20 to 80, were recorded for the dose-escalation cohort. The paper covers the monotherapy dose-escalation part of the phase I ivuxolimab trial, which included N of about 50 patients. Partial responses were achieved by three dose-escalation patients, of whom one had hepatocellular carcinoma and two had cutaneous melanoma.

Study-wide findings and limitations: At doses of 0.1 to 3.0 mg/kg, clonal expansion of both CD4+ and CD8+ T cells in blood was seen between baseline and week 6. Antigen specificity was not determined for the clonally expanded peripheral T cells. Low levels of normalized T-cell clonal expansion were also seen in some patients who did not respond. Partial responders in the 0.1-3.0 mg/kg groups had among the lowest normalized peripheral clonal expansion, especially among CD8+ T cells. After ivuxolimab, more expanded clones were found on average in CD8+ T cells than in CD4+ T cells.

Genomic DNA was isolated from the sorted cells so that the TCRbeta CDR3 region could be sequenced. The immunoSEQ Assay was used for sequencing of TCRbeta CDR3 regions. Held by TCRdb, this immuneACCESS table contains in-frame sequences only and omits some clones. Under half of the omission traces to an unresolved V gene where checked; the cause of the rest is unknown. Within this sample are around 70,000 clones, with approximately 87% of them counted one time only. The ten largest clones represent around 0.95% of the sample. The trial excluded patients who had a history of autoimmune disease or were on systemic immunosuppression. Peripheral blood for TCR sequencing was collected from all dose cohorts at baseline, on cycle 4 day 1, and on cycle 7 day 1. Samples were obtained from an open-label, multicenter, first-in-human phase I dose-escalation trial of ivuxolimab. Adults with locally advanced or metastatic head and neck squamous cell, hepatocellular, melanoma or renal cell carcinoma were enrolled in the trial. Before TCR sequencing, CD4+ T cells and CD8+ T cells were sorted from peripheral blood as separate populations.

Recombination joined TRBV10-3 with TRBJ2-7; 5 matching bases give a weak D call of TRBD1. Specimen: CD4+ or CD8+ T cells sorted from blood, collected in a trial of the OX40 agonist ivuxolimab. The sequence came from an adult with an advanced solid tumor such as melanoma, head and neck, liver or kidney cancer. The CDR3 region has the sequence CAISGQGPYEQYF. The nucleotide sequence reads TGTGCCATCAGTGGGCAGGGCCCCTACGAGCAGTACTTC.